This TCR beta chain came from a study of blood T cell repertoires in COVID-19 (dated by TCRdb to the early 2020s). As for the study more broadly: Samples covering the acute and convalescent phases of COVID-19 were provided by collaborators in the United States, Italy and Spain. The material from the prospective study consisted of cDNA or gDNA derived from T cells, B-cell-depleted T cells, or PBMCs. The dataset comprised deeply sampled blood TCRbeta repertoires from subjects exposed to, actively infected with, or recovered from COVID-19. The repertoires were released in a freely available public database intended as a resource for research on the immune response to SARS-CoV-2. Samples came from the ongoing ImmuneRACE study (first 160 participants) plus 1,254 subjects from 6 global collaborators. Nearly every sample came with metadata listing a de-identified subject ID, COVID-19 status, age in years and sex. Where available, HLA class I and class II types were taken from metadata supplied by the sample provider and were not determined by assay-based typing. Paper-wide results and their limitations: The quantity of clinical and demographic metadata differed by source and by participant and was supplied without curation.

Turning to this clone: The antigen it recognizes is unknown. Base-call qualities are not available, and no considerably larger clone is one nucleotide away.

TCRbeta CDR3 regions were amplified from genomic DNA using the immunoSEQ Assay, a bias-controlled multiplex PCR. As for the authors' bioinformatics: The number of nucleated cells in each sample was estimated by amplification of reference gene primers within the assay. To quantify the absolute abundance of each unique TCRbeta CDR3 rearrangement, sequence reads were collapsed and filtered. For each sample, productive Simpson clonality was calculated by taking the square root of Simpson's diversity index across productive rearrangements. Imported from immuneACCESS, the table was reduced by TCRdb to in-frame sequences with V and J called. These copies leave out some clones; in studies compared against another copy, an unresolved V gene accounts for under half, and the cause of the remainder is not known. For V, J and clone size, that table is used; D and trimming come from the DNA. This sample comprises 150,000 to 200,000 clones, nearly 80% of them detected only once. The ten biggest clones cover around 13% of the sample.

The CDR3 goes from the cysteine to the phenylalanine over 16 residues. Only the CDR3 DNA is retained, 48 bases long and in frame from the first base. Trimming removed 5 bases from V and 7 bases from J; the gene matches leave 12 bases unexplained. Taken from the germline V gene (reference sequence), the CDR1 and CDR2 loops are LNHDA and SQIVND. Whole blood was collected in K2EDTA tubes by collaborating institutions according to the institutions' own protocols. For TCRbeta analysis, collaborator samples were shipped as frozen whole blood, as isolated PBMCs, or as DNA extracted from either sample type.

The clonotype comes from a woman older than 75 with acute or convalescent COVID-19. The rearranged chain carries TRBV19 and TRBJ2-1, and 9 junction bases match TRBD2. Sequenced: peripheral blood. The nucleotides are TGTGCCAGTAGTCCCCCCCCCAGCGGGGGGTATAATGAGCAGTTCTTC. This yields the protein CASSPPPSGGYNEQFF.